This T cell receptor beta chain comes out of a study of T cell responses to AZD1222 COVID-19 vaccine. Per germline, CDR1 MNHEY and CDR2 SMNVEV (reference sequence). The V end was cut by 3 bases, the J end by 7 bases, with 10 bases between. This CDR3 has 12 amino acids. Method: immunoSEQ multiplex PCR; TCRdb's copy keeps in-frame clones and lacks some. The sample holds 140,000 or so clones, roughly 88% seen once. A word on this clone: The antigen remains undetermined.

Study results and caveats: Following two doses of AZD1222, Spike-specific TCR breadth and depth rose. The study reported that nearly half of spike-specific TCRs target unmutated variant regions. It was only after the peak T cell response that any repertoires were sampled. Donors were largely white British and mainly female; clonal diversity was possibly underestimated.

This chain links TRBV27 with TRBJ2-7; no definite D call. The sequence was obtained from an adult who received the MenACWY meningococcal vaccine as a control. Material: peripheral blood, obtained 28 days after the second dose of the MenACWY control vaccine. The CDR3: CASSFRLGEQYF. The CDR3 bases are TGTGCCAGCAGTTTTCGCCTGGGGGAGCAGTACTTC.